The clone carrying this T cell receptor beta chain showed up just once. The data stem from a study of shared clonotypes between healthy human individuals. Measured with immunoSEQ multiplex PCR; TCRdb has only the in-frame clones, and not every one. The table records millions of clones, about 95% of them present only once. Positively selected for CCR7, the CD45RO-negative cells used as naive CD8 cells excluded terminally differentiated effector memory CD45RA+ cells. Trimming removed 3 bases from V and 5 bases from J; junction bases left unmatched: 0. There are 14 residues in the CDR3. In germline, CDR1 is SGHDN, CDR2 FVKESK.

The sequence came from a man between 18 and 35 years old in good health. The rearrangement joins TRBV14 to TRBJ2-7; the match to TRBD2 covers 14 bases. The sequenced material came from naive CD8+ T cells sorted from blood. The CDR3 region has the DNA TGTGCCAGCAGCCAGACTAGCGGGAGGGACGAGCAGTACTTC. Its protein product is CASSQTSGRDEQYF.